Listed below are T cell receptor beta chains from one sample, sequenced in a study of immune evolution from preneoplasia to lung adenocarcinoma. The assay was immunoSEQ multiplex PCR, and TCRdb's table has in-frame clones only and misses some. The sample records 5,000 or so clones, around 80% being singletons. The sequencing sample was made of FFPE lung adenocarcinoma in situ tissue. Receptor source: a person aged 65-85 years with lung adenocarcinoma. Both conserved end residues are part of each CDR3. The D gene is left open where the match is weak. Clone size is not always given. Where it is, it says once, few, many or a class for expanded clones.

size	length	D	J	V	CDR3	DNA
few	15	-	TRBJ2-3	TRBV5-4	CASSKVLQDTDTQYF	TGTGCCAGCAGCAAGGTACTTCAAGACACAGATACGCAGTATTTT
-	14	-	TRBJ2-1	TRBV4-1	CASSHAGTYNEQFF	TGCGCCAGCAGCCACGCGGGAACCTACAATGAGCAGTTCTTC
-	13	-	TRBJ2-3	TRBV6-6	CASSPRGTDTQYF	TGTGCCAGCAGTCCACGCGGCACAGATACGCAGTATTTT
-	14	-	TRBJ2-3	TRBV5-3	CARSRRRLAGTQYF	TGTGCCAGAAGCCGCCGGCGACTCGCCGGTACGCAGTATTTT
-	17	TRBD1	TRBJ1-6	TRBV9	CASSPSRGGTGDSPLHF	TGTGCCAGCAGTCCCTCAAGGGGGGGGACAGGGGACTCACCCCTCCACTTT
few	17	-	TRBJ2-3	TRBV28	CASSVQRGGLFADTQYF	TGTGCCAGCAGTGTCCAGAGGGGGGGCCTATTTGCCGATACGCAGTATTTT
few	13	-	TRBJ1-1	TRBV19	CASSVMGSTEAFF	TGTGCCAGTAGCGTAATGGGTAGCACTGAAGCTTTCTTT
once	17	TRBD2	TRBJ2-1	TRBV7-3	CASSLFHRTSGVDEQFF	TGTGCCAGCAGCTTATTCCACAGGACTAGCGGGGTCGATGAGCAGTTCTTC
-	13	-	TRBJ1-1	TRBV18	CASSPEGNTEAFF	TGTGCCAGCTCACCAGAGGGGAACACTGAAGCTTTCTTT
-	15	TRBD2	TRBJ2-1	TRBV7-3	CASSSGLAGGNEQFF	TGTGCCAGCAGCTCGGGACTAGCGGGGGGAAATGAGCAGTTCTTC
-	16	TRBD1	TRBJ2-4	TRBV7-9	CASSLATGQGVGIQYF	TGTGCCAGCAGCTTAGCAACGGGACAGGGGGTTGGCATTCAGTACTTC
-	15	-	TRBJ2-7	TRBV5-1	CASSSGEGLTREQYF	TGCGCCAGCAGTTCAGGGGAGGGATTGACCCGCGAGCAGTACTTC
-	10	-	TRBJ2-7	TRBV2	CASRVYEQYF	TGTGCCAGCAGGGTCTACGAGCAGTACTTC
-	14	-	TRBJ2-1	TRBV29-1	CSVERVGGTTQQFF	TGCAGCGTTGAAAGAGTGGGCGGGACCACTCAGCAGTTCTTC
once	14	TRBD1	TRBJ1-2	TRBV5-8	CASSPGQKGYGYTF	TGTGCCAGCAGCCCGGGACAGAAAGGCTATGGCTACACCTTC
-	13	-	TRBJ2-1	TRBV7-3	CASTLGVAGEQFF	TGTGCCAGCACCTTAGGTGTGGCAGGTGAGCAGTTCTTC
-	15	TRBD2	TRBJ2-7	TRBV9	CASSLRSGRADEQYF	TGTGCCAGCAGCCTTCGTAGCGGGAGGGCCGACGAGCAGTACTTC
-	13	TRBD2	TRBJ2-2	TRBV10-2	CASREGNTGELFF	TGCGCCAGCCGGGAGGGAAACACCGGGGAGCTGTTTTTT
-	16	-	TRBJ2-1	TRBV5-1	CASSPQKAPTYNEQFF	TGCGCCAGCAGCCCCCAAAAGGCCCCCACTTACAATGAGCAGTTCTTC
once	16	TRBD2	TRBJ2-7	TRBV5-1	CASSLVGGRTSYEQYF	TGCGCCAGCAGCTTGGTCGGCGGGAGGACTTCCTACGAGCAGTACTTC
-	15	TRBD2	TRBJ2-1	TRBV9	CASSLAGGQGNEQFF	TGTGCCAGCAGCCTCGCGGGGGGGCAGGGGAATGAGCAGTTCTTC
once	15	-	TRBJ2-7	TRBV15	CATSRDLGQSYEQYF	TGTGCCACCAGCAGAGATCTGGGTCAAAGCTACGAGCAGTACTTC
few	13	-	TRBJ1-4	TRBV19	CASSWTTNEKLFF	TGTGCCAGTAGTTGGACAACTAATGAAAAACTGTTTTTT
few	15	-	TRBJ2-2	TRBV5-1	CASSLDTRGTGELFF	TGCGCCAGCAGCTTGGACACCCGGGGCACCGGGGAGCTGTTTTTT
-	15	TRBD1	TRBJ1-6	TRBV27	CASRGEQGYNSPLHF	TGTGCCAGCAGAGGGGAACAGGGGTATAATTCACCCCTCCACTTT
-	13	-	TRBJ2-5	TRBV2	CASSEALGGTQYF	TGTGCCAGCAGTGAAGCGCTTGGGGGGACCCAGTACTTC
-	17	TRBD1	TRBJ1-4	TRBV5-1	CASSLARDSATNEKLFF	TGCGCCAGCAGCTTGGCCCGGGACAGTGCAACTAATGAAAAACTGTTTTTT
-	12	-	TRBJ2-3	TRBV29-1	CSVKLGSDTQYF	TGCAGCGTAAAACTAGGGTCAGATACGCAGTATTTT
-	18	TRBD2	TRBJ2-2	TRBV7-3	CASSFRSSGGLNTGELFF	TGTGCCAGCAGTTTTAGATCCAGCGGGGGGCTTAACACCGGGGAGCTGTTTTTT
once	17	TRBD1	TRBJ1-2	TRBV5-1	CASSSPGTGGSNYGYTF	TGCGCCAGCAGCTCCCCCGGGACAGGGGGCAGTAACTATGGTTACACCTTC
-	16	TRBD2	TRBJ2-1	TRBV13	CASSLKGAGARREQFF	TGTGCCAGCAGCTTAAAGGGTGCGGGAGCTCGACGCGAGCAGTTCTTC
-	15	TRBD2	TRBJ2-1	TRBV5-1	CASSLASGAYNEQFF	TGCGCCAGCAGCTTGGCCAGCGGGGCATACAATGAGCAGTTCTTC
-	13	-	TRBJ2-2	TRBV19	CASRQATPGELFF	TGTGCCAGCAGACAGGCGACACCCGGGGAGCTGTTTTTT
-	14	-	TRBJ2-7	TRBV6-1	CATKIPGARNEQYF	TGTGCCACCAAGATCCCAGGGGCCAGGAACGAGCAGTACTTC
-	15	-	TRBJ1-2	TRBV28	CASSFWAGPSDGYTF	TGTGCCAGCAGTTTCTGGGCAGGGCCTTCCGATGGCTACACCTTC
-	16	-	TRBJ2-6	TRBV6-5	CASSYLEGRGANVLTF	TGTGCCAGCAGTTACTTGGAGGGGCGAGGGGCCAACGTCCTGACTTTC
-	17	TRBD2	TRBJ2-2	TRBV5-1	CASSLGLAGPWDGELFF	TGCGCCAGCAGCCTCGGTCTAGCGGGGCCTTGGGACGGGGAGCTGTTTTTT
-	12	-	TRBJ1-1	TRBV2	CASSDYLTEAFF	TGTGCCAGCAGTGATTATTTGACTGAAGCTTTCTTT
-	14	-	TRBJ1-5	TRBV7-2	CASSLDPGNQPQHF	TGTGCCAGCAGCTTAGACCCAGGCAATCAGCCCCAGCATTTT
-	13	-	TRBJ1-4	TRBV11-2	CASSQGLGEKLLF	TGTGCCAGCAGCCAGGGGCTCGGTGAAAAACTGCTTTTT
-	16	-	TRBJ2-6	TRBV2	CASSKGHSSGANVLTF	TGTGCCAGCAGTAAAGGGCACTCCTCTGGGGCCAACGTCCTGACTTTC
-	15	-	TRBJ1-3	TRBV10-3	CAIRGDQGFEDTIYF	TGTGCCATCAGAGGGGATCAGGGGTTTGAAGACACCATATATTTT
-	15	-	TRBJ2-3	TRBV18	CASSPGRWGTDTQYF	TGTGCCAGCTCACCAGGGAGGTGGGGCACAGATACGCAGTATTTT
-	13	-	TRBJ2-7	TRBV21-1	CASSKGTIYEQYF	TGTGCCAGCAGCAAGGGAACGATCTACGAGCAGTACTTC